This passage covers 32 T cell receptor beta chains from one sample sequenced in a study of regulatory T cells in long-lasting Graves disease. Relying on iRepertoire HTBI primers and Arm-PCR of CDR3 regions, the team built TCR beta libraries. TCRdb re-called the multiplex PCR reads through MiXCR, storing one row per CDR3 protein. Of about 470,000 distinct CDR3 sequences listed, more than 20% are singletons. Sample time point: persistent/refractory GD, antithyroid drugs over 5 years with positive TRAb. Isolated PBMC RNA provided the starting material for the TCR library. The sample in question was peripheral blood mononuclear cells (PBMCs), obtained when the disease was refractory, from a patient treated with antithyroid drugs. The origin of the receptors is a female donor with Graves disease.

This clonotype was counted ten times or more. V usage is TRBV29-1 and J usage is TRBJ1-2, with 9 bases that match TRBD1. V was clipped by 7 bases and J by 0 bases; unmatched bases: 12. The germline V gene encodes CDR1 SQVTM and CDR2 ANQGSEA. There are 16 residues in the CDR3. The DNA of the CDR3 is TGCAGCGCCGCCGCGGGACAGGGTTCTTCTAACTATGGCTACACCTTC. Translated, it gives CSAAAGQGSSNYGYTF.

This clonotype occurred many times. The V and J genes are TRBV6-1 and TRBJ1-5; D gene uncertain. Germline V gives CDR1 MNHNS, CDR2 SASEGT. V gave up 7 bases and J gave up 6 bases, with 13 bases separating them. The CDR3 totals 13 residues. The CDR3 here is CASTTLGSQPQHF. In DNA, the CDR3 is TGTGCCAGCACGACTCTCGGAAGTCAGCCCCAGCATTTT.

This clonotype came up many times. The chain couples TRBV20-1 to TRBJ2-2; D tentatively reads TRBD1 or TRBD2 (5 bases each). Trimming removed 4 bases from V and 6 bases from J, with 15 bases in between. Germline CDR1 DFQATT, CDR2 SNEGSKA (reference sequence). The CDR3 is made up of 14 amino acids. CDR3 region: CSANRDPRAGELFF. Here the CDR3 DNA reads TGCAGTGCTAACCGGGACCCGAGGGCCGGGGAGCTGTTTTTT.

This clonotype occurred a few times. The chain carries TRBV5-5 and TRBJ1-4; a weak D match, TRBD1 (6 bases). Trimming shortened V by 7 bases and J by 8 bases, and 21 bases separated the two germline ends. Germline CDR1 is SGHKS and CDR2 is YYEKEE (reference sequence). CDR3 length equals 15 residues. The CDR3, as DNA: TGTGCCAGCGGAGAAGGACAGTCAGGTCTAGAAAAACTGTTTTTT. Protein product: CASGEGQSGLEKLFF.

The chain uses TRBV25-1 and TRBJ2-3; TRBD2 agrees at 9 bases. J lost 6 bases, V lost 3 bases, and 4 bases had no gene match. CDR1 is MGHDK, CDR2 SYGVNS, per germline. The length of the CDR3 is 14 residues. The CDR3 region is CASSDSGGEDTQYF. The CDR3 coding sequence is TGTGCCAGCAGTGATAGCGGGGGTGAGGATACGCAGTATTTT.

This clonotype was detected a few times. This rearrangement joins TRBV29-1 to TRBJ2-5; 7 positions agree with TRBD1. CDR1 is SQVTM and CDR2 is ANQGSEA in the germline V gene. There are 14 residues in the CDR3. V was clipped by 1 base and J by 5 bases; unmatched bases: 7. The CDR3 region is CSVEVLGGWETQYF. CDR3 DNA: TGCAGCGTTGAAGTTCTAGGGGGCTGGGAGACCCAGTACTTC.

This chain connects TRBV6-2 or TRBV6-3 to TRBJ2-3, with D perhaps being TRBD1 or TRBD2 (5 bases each). The CDR3 spans 12 residues. V was trimmed by 11 bases and J by 4 bases, leaving 13 bases between them. Germline CDR1 and CDR2: MNHEY and SVGEGT. The CDR3 sequence: CACRRDPDTQYF. CDR3 in DNA: TGTGCCTGCCGCCGGGACCCAGATACGCAGTATTTT.

This clonotype has a handful of counts. This rearrangement joins TRBV30 to TRBJ2-2; 7 nucleotides line up with TRBD1. J was trimmed by 4 bases and V by 0 bases; bases with no gene match: 17. This CDR3 is built from 19 residues. CDR1 and CDR2 from the germline V gene are GTSNPN and SVGIG (reference sequence). CDR3 DNA: TGTGCCTGGAGTGTAAGGGTCCTGAGAGGGGGCGCGGTCACCGGGGAGCTGTTTTTT. Protein product: CAWSVRVLRGGAVTGELFF.

This clonotype was seen a few times. This rearrangement joins TRBV20-1 to TRBJ2-7; D may match TRBD1 or TRBD2 (5 bases each). The CDR3 loop spans 15 amino acids. The germline V and J ends were trimmed by 6 bases and 4 bases, with 22 bases remaining between them. CDR1 DFQATT and CDR2 SNEGSKA come from the germline V gene (reference sequence). CDR3 loop: CSATGTQVSEYEQYF. CDR3 nucleotides: TGCAGTGCGACCGGGACCCAGGTTTCCGAGTACGAGCAGTACTTC.

CDR3 region: CSASDFRGQGSYEQYF. The CDR3 DNA reads TGCAGTGCTAGTGACTTCCGGGGACAGGGGTCCTACGAGCAGTACTTC. This chain uses TRBV20-1 with TRBJ2-7, with TRBD1 identical over 10 bases. Germline-derived CDR1 and CDR2 are DFQATT and SNEGSKA (reference sequence). The CDR3 length is 16 residues. J gave up 1 base and V 3 bases, and 9 bases lay outside the gene matches.

This clonotype was found many times. The chain employs TRBV6-1 and TRBJ1-1, with no clear D. Germline V lookup: CDR1 MNHNS, CDR2 SASEGT. Trimming pared 3 bases from V and 7 bases from J, leaving 18 bases between. CDR3 length equals 15 residues. CDR3 sequence reads: CASSDFKEYPFEAFF. CDR3 DNA: TGTGCCAGCAGTGACTTCAAGGAGTACCCCTTTGAAGCTTTCTTT.

The V call is TRBV9, the J call TRBJ2-3; D uncertain. The CDR3 spans 14 residues. V lost 0 bases and J lost 2, with 7 bases in between. Germline-derived CDR1 and CDR2 are SGDLS and YYNGEE. The DNA for the CDR3 is TGTGCCAGCAGCGTAGCCAGTAACACAGATACGCAGTATTTT. Translation gives CASSVASNTDTQYF.

Turning to this clonotype: This clone may be a read error of a much larger clone one base away. The rearrangement joins TRBV27 to TRBJ1-6, with unresolved D. Trimming took 8 bases from V and 10 from J, leaving 21 bases between them. Germline V CDR1 and CDR2: MNHEY, SMNVEV (reference sequence). The CDR3 length is 15 residues. The CDR3 protein is CASAPLANPYSPLHF. The CDR3 DNA is TGTGCCAGCGCCCCCCTCGCAAACCCCTACTCACCCCTCCACTTT.

This clonotype was observed many times. The V gene is TRBV2, the J gene TRBJ1-6, with unresolved D. The germline V gene encodes CDR1 SNHLY and CDR2 FYNNEI. The CDR3 covers 14 residues. V lost 4 bases and J 6 bases, leaving 10 bases between the germline ends. CDR3 amino acids: CASSGPVGNSPLHF. CDR3 coding DNA: TGTGCCAGCAGTGGCCCCGTCGGTAATTCACCCCTCCACTTT.

This clonotype was picked up many times. This chain links TRBV28 with TRBJ2-7; D is unresolved. The CDR3 is 16 residues long. The V gene lost 7 bases and the J gene lost 2 bases, with 21 bases spanning the gap. Germline-derived CDR1 and CDR2 are MDHEN and SYDVKM. The CDR3 spells CASKGRPELVPYEQYF. CDR3 bases: TGTGCCAGCAAGGGCAGGCCAGAGTTGGTCCCCTACGAGCAGTACTTC.

V gene TRBV20-1 combines with J gene TRBJ1-5, with TRBD1 matching over 8 bases. Germline V gene lookup returns CDR1 DFQATT and CDR2 SNEGSKA (reference sequence). The CDR3 has 14 residues. With V trimmed by 1 base and J by 13 bases, 12 bases remained unmatched. The CDR3 nucleotides read TGCAGTGCTAGAGGGACAGGGTGGATAATTCCGCAGCATTTT. Protein product: CSARGTGWIIPQHF.

The J gene is TRBJ1-1, the V gene TRBV30; D is uncertain. The germline gives CDR1 GTSNPN, CDR2 SVGIG (reference sequence). The CDR3 has 12 amino acids. The V and J ends lost 6 bases and 11 bases respectively, with 19 bases between them. Here the CDR3 DNA reads TGTGCCTGTCACCGGGCCCCCGGAGGGGCTTTCTTT. Protein sequence: CACHRAPGGAFF.

V gene TRBV6-1 combines with J gene TRBJ1-6; the D gene is possibly TRBD1 (6 bases). Trimming took off 5 bases at V and 4 bases at J, with 12 bases between the two ends. Germline values: CDR1 MNHNS, CDR2 SASEGT. This CDR3 has 15 amino acids. This CDR3 reads CASSRGDTYNSPLHF. The CDR3 DNA sequence: TGTGCCAGCAGTCGAGGGGACACTTATAATTCACCCCTCCACTTT.

This clonotype turned up a few times. The chain employs TRBV20-1 and TRBJ2-7; 7 bases line up with TRBD2. Germline CDR1 is DFQATT and CDR2 is SNEGSKA (reference sequence). CDR3 length: 14 residues. V gave up 5 bases and J gave up 3 bases; unmatched junction bases: 10. The CDR3 DNA sequence: TGCAGTGCTCCCAAAACGGGAGGTTTCTACGAGCAGTACTTC. Its translation: CSAPKTGGFYEQYF.

There are many counts of this clonotype. This chain links TRBV29-1 with TRBJ2-5; D may be TRBD1 or TRBD2 (6 bases each). Germline V gene sequence: CDR1 SQVTM, CDR2 ANQGSEA. V gave up 1 base and J gave up 5 bases, with 17 bases separating them. The length of the CDR3 is 15 residues. CDR3 coding DNA: TGCAGCGTTGAAGCGGACCGGGGGCGGTCGGAGACCCAGTACTTC. It codes for CSVEADRGRSETQYF.

This clonotype has just a few counts. One junction end does not reproduce the germline sequence, and a read error may be involved. For the CDR3, the DNA is TGCAATGCTAGATGGGGCCTGGGCGAGCAGTACTTC. It encodes CNARWGLGEQYF. The J gene is TRBJ2-7, the V gene TRBV20-1, with D perhaps TRBD1 (5 bases). The CDR3 sequence is 12 residues long. Germline V lookup: CDR1 DFQATT, CDR2 SNEGSKA (reference sequence).

The table lists this clonotype with many counts. V usage is TRBV2 and J usage is TRBJ2-3; 11 bases map to TRBD2. After removal of 3 bases from V and 4 bases from J, the junction contained 3 bases not matched to a gene. The CDR3 totals 15 residues. The germline CDR1 and CDR2 sequences are SNHLY and FYNNEI. CDR3 sequence (DNA): TGTGCCAGCAGTGAGTTAGCGGGAGGGGCAGATACGCAGTATTTT. Amino acid sequence: CASSELAGGADTQYF.

The V call is TRBV9, the J call TRBJ1-1, with D unclear. This CDR3 contains 13 residues. Germline V lookup: CDR1 SGDLS, CDR2 YYNGEE. Deletions cut 1 base from V and 5 bases from J, with 9 bases between. CDR3 in amino acids: CASSVTGFTEAFF. CDR3 bases: TGTGCCAGCAGCGTAACGGGTTTTACTGAAGCTTTCTTT.

This clonotype was found many times. The rearrangement links TRBV7-6 to TRBJ1-5, with a possible D match to TRBD1 (6 bases). The CDR3 runs 15 residues. V dropped 5 bases and J dropped 2 bases, with 13 bases sitting between them. CDR1 is SGHVS, CDR2 FNYEAQ, per germline. CDR3 DNA sequence: TGTGCCAGCAGCCAAGGGGGAGCCGGCAATCAGCCCCAGCATTTT. Translated: CASSQGGAGNQPQHF.

This clonotype was counted between two and nine times. This sequence joins TRBV4-3 and TRBJ1-5; 8 nucleotides match TRBD1. V trimming: 4 bases; J trimming: 9 bases; junction bases outside the gene matches: 5. Germline CDR1 is LGHNA and CDR2 is YSLEER. The CDR3 is 13 amino acids. The DNA of the CDR3 is TGCGCCAGCAGCCCGGACAGGGTTGGGCCCCAGCATTTT. The encoded protein is CASSPDRVGPQHF.

The J gene is TRBJ2-7, the V gene TRBV24-1, with TRBD1 matching 7 bases. Germline-derived CDR1 and CDR2 are KGHDR and SFDVKD. Trimming at V came to 7 bases and at J to 0 bases, leaving 2 bases not matched to a gene. CDR3 size: 13 residues. The CDR3 reads CATSGTDSYEQYF. CDR3 in DNA: TGTGCCACCAGCGGGACAGACTCCTACGAGCAGTACTTC.

In its sample, this clonotype was seen a few times. This chain connects TRBV6-1 to TRBJ1-5; possible D gene TRBD1, 5 bases. The CDR3 has 15 amino acids. Trimming shortened V by 6 bases and J by 7 bases, and 19 bases separated the two germline ends. Germline CDR1 is MNHNS and CDR2 is SASEGT. For the CDR3, the DNA is TGTGCCAGCAGAAATGCGGGGACCCCGGGGCAGCCCCAGCATTTT. Protein: CASRNAGTPGQPQHF.

This clonotype was detected once. Sequence at one end of the junction differs from germline and may be a read error. V gene TRBV20-1 combines with J gene TRBJ2-7, with D perhaps given as TRBD1 or TRBD2 (6 bases each). Germline CDR1 is DFQATT and CDR2 is SNEGSKA (reference sequence). The CDR3 covers 16 residues. CDR3 protein: CSASGSTGGSSYEQCF. Here the CDR3 DNA reads TGCAGTGCTAGCGGGAGTACCGGGGGCTCGTCCTACGAGCAGTGCTTC.

About this clonotype itself: A much larger clone differs by one base, so this may be a read error. The rearrangement links TRBV24-1 to TRBJ1-1; D gene ambiguous. The CDR3 covers 17 residues. The V gene's germline CDR1 is KGHDR and CDR2 SFDVKD. The CDR3 loop is CATSGLGRGLRNTKAFF. In nucleotides, the CDR3 is TGTGCCACCAGTGGTTTAGGAAGAGGATTACGGAACACTAAAGCTTTCTTT.

The rearrangement uses TRBV6-1 and TRBJ2-2; 13 nucleotides agree with TRBD2. Looked up from germline, CDR1 is MNHNS and CDR2 is SASEGT. The CDR3 extends over 15 amino acids. Losses at the gene ends were 7 bases for V and 4 bases for J; bases not matched to a gene: 3. The CDR3 spells CASNRLAGGTGELFF. The CDR3 region has the DNA TGTGCCAGCAACAGACTAGCGGGAGGCACCGGGGAGCTGTTTTTT.

This clonotype has ten or more counts. As DNA, the CDR3 is TGTGCCAGCGCGGGGTCCCCCTACGAGCAGTACTTC. Its translation is CASAGSPYEQYF. The chain is built from TRBV28 and TRBJ2-7, with D possibly TRBD2 on 6 matching bases. CDR1 is MDHEN, CDR2 SYDVKM, per germline. V gave up 8 bases and J gave up 2 bases, with 10 bases separating them. The CDR3 consists of 12 residues.

The sample holds a few counts of this clonotype. For the CDR3, the DNA is TGCGCCAGCAGCTTGCCCGGACAGGGAGGAAAACTGTTTTTT. Protein: CASSLPGQGGKLFF. The genes are TRBV5-1 and TRBJ1-4, with 8 bases matching TRBD1. Germline V gene lookup returns CDR1 SGHRS and CDR2 YFSETQ. V lost 1 base, J lost 10 bases, and 6 bases stayed unmatched. The CDR3 runs 14 residues.